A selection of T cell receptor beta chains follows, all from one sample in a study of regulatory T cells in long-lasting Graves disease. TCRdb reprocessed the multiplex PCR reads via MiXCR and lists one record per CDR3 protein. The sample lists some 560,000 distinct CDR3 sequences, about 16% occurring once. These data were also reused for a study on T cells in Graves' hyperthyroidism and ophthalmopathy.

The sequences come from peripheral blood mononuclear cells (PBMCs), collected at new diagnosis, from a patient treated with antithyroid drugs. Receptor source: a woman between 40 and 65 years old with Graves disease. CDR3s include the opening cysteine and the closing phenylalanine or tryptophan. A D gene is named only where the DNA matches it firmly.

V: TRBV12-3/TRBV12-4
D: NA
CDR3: CASSVPHLEAFF

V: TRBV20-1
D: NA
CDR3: CSVGPNTEAFF

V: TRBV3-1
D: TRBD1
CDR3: CASSLRTGAGTGELFF

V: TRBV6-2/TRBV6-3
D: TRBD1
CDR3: CASSVRDSAVGYTF

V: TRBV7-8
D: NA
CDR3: CASSPPGQGSGYEQYF

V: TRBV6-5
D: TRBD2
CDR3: CASSYSIGSGRDEQYF

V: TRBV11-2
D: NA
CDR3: CASSSTGSGSYTDTQYF

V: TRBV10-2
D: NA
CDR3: CASSGQGLGYEQYF

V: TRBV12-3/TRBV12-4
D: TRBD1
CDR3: CASSVTGGGNQPQHF

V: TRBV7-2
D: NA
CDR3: CASRIGTGSSEQYF

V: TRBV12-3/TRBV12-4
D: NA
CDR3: CASRPRELVGANVLTF

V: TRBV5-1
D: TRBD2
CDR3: CASSMGLAGEDTQYF

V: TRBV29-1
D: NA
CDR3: CSVETGLNTEAFF

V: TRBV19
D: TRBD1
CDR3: CATSDRGYEQYF

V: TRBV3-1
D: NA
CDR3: CASSQVVSQGHNEQFF

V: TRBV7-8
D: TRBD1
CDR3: CASSLAGTGVTEAFF

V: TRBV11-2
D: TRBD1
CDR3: CASSLGDRGGYEQYF

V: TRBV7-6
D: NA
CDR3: CASRKTKGIADTQYF

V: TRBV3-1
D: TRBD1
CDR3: CASSQPSGTGGSYEQYF